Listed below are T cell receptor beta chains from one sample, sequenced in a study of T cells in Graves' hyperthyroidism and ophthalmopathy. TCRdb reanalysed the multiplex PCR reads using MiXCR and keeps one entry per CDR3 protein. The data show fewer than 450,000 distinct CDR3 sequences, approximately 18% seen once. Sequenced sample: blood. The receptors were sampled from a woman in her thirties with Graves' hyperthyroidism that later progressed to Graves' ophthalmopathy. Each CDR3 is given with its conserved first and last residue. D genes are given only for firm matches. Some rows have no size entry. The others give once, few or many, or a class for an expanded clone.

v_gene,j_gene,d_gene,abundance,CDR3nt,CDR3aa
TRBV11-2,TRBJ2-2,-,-,TGTGCCAGCAGCCAAGATCGAGGGAGCCGGGAGCTGTTTTTT,CASSQDRGSRELFF
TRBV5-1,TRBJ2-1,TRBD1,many,TGCGCCAGCAGCTTAGGCAGGGGGTCTAAGGACAATGAGCAGTTCTTC,CASSLGRGSKDNEQFF
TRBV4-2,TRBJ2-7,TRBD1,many,TGTGCCAGCGCCGTTACCGGGACAGGGTCTGGCGAGCAGTACTTC,CASAVTGTGSGEQYF
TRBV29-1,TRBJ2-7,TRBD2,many,TGCAGCGTTGAGGGGCCCTCAGAAGCGGGAGTCTACGAGCAGTACTTC,CSVEGPSEAGVYEQYF
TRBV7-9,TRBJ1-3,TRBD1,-,TGTGCCAGCAGCTTTGACAGGGGTGGAAACACCATATATTTT,CASSFDRGGNTIYF
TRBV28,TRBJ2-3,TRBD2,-,TGTGCCAGCACCTTTGTCCGTGTCGGGAGGGCCTCCACAGATACGCAGTATTTT,CASTFVRVGRASTDTQYF
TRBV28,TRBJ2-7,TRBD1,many,TGTGCCAGCAGTTTACTTGGGACAGGCCACTACGAGCAGTACTTC,CASSLLGTGHYEQYF
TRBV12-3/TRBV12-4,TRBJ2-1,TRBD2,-,TGTGCCAGCAGTTCAGGGACTAGCGGGAGGGCCGGGCAGTTCTTC,CASSSGTSGRAGQFF
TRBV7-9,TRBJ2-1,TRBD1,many,TGTGCCAGCAGCTTAATACAGGGGGGTTCCAATGAGCAGTTCTTC,CASSLIQGGSNEQFF
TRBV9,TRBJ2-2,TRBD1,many,TGTGCCAGCAGCGGGATCGGGACAGTGAACACCGGGGAGCTGTTTTTT,CASSGIGTVNTGELFF
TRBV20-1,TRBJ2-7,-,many,TGCAGTGGGAATAAGCTCGATCAAGCCTACGAGCAGTACTTC,CSGNKLDQAYEQYF
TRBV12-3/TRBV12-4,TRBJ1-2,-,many,TGTGCCAGCAGTTTCGGGCAGATCTATGGCTACACCTTC,CASSFGQIYGYTF
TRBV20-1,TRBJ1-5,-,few,TGCAGTGCTAGAGGGACACCGAATAGCAATCAGCCCCAGCATTTT,CSARGTPNSNQPQHF
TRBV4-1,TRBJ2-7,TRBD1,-,TGCGCCAGCAGCCAAGGGACAGGGATAACCTACGAGCAGTACTTC,CASSQGTGITYEQYF
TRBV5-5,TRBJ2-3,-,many,TGTGCCAGCAGCATTGAAACCGGGGTGAGCACAGATACGCAGTATTTT,CASSIETGVSTDTQYF
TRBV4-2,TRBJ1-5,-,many,TGTGCCAGCAGCCAAGTGCTGTTAGGGGATCAGCCCCAGCATTTT,CASSQVLLGDQPQHF
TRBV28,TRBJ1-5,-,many,TGTGCCAGCAGTCCCGTCGGCGGAGGGAATCAGCCCCAGCATTTT,CASSPVGGGNQPQHF
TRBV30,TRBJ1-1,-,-,TGTGCCTGGAGTGTACATCAGGGCACTGAAGCTTTCTTT,CAWSVHQGTEAFF
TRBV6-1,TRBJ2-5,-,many,TGTGCCAGCCTACGCGGATACCAAGAGACCCAGTACTTC,CASLRGYQETQYF
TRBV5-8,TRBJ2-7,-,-,TGTGCCAGCAGCGTTGAAGGGGGTCTCTACTCCTACGAGCAGTACTTC,CASSVEGGLYSYEQYF
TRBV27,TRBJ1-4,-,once,TGTGCCAACGGTCCCGGACAAACCGTTAATGAAAAACTGTTTTTT,CANGPGQTVNEKLFF
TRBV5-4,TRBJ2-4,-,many,TGTGCCAGCAGCTTGAACGGGGCAGGGGGACTAGCCAAAAACATTCAGTACTTC,CASSLNGAGGLAKNIQYF
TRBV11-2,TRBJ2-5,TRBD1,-,TGTGCCAGCAGCTTAGATGGGGGTATAGGGGGCCAGCAAGAGACCCAGTACTTC,CASSLDGGIGGQQETQYF
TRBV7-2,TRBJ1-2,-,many,TGTGCCAGCAGCTTTCCTTATGGCTACACCTTC,CASSFPYGYTF
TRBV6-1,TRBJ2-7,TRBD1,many,TGTGCCAGCGGGACAGGTTCCTACGAGCAGTACTTC,CASGTGSYEQYF
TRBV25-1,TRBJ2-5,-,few,TGTGCCAGCAGCGAAGATATGTGGTTCCAAGAGACCCAGTACTTC,CASSEDMWFQETQYF
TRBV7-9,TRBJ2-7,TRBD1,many,TGTGCCAGCAGCGTAACAGGGGCACTCTACGAGCAGTACTTC,CASSVTGALYEQYF
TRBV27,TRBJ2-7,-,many,TGTGCCAGCAGTTTAAGAAACGATTACGAGCAGTACTTC,CASSLRNDYEQYF